This TCR beta chain stems from a study of cytomegalovirus exposure and HLA in healthy donors. Findings and caveats of the study: In an earlier analysis, about 87% or about 30%: the productive usage of most TCR beta V segments.

Per germline, CDR1 LNHDA and CDR2 SQIVND (reference sequence). This CDR3 region has 14 residues. Trimming removed 6 bases at V and 3 bases at J, with 12 bases between. As to this clone: Antigen unknown.

Vbeta (60) and Jbeta (13) primers were used in the PCR. Sequenced by immunoSEQ multiplex PCR; TCRdb stores in-frame clones only, minus some. The profile covers approximately 200,000 clones, with about 81% appearing a single time and approximately 6.5% taken by the ten largest. The chain combines TRBV19 with TRBJ1-3; D is unclear. This clonotype was sampled from a woman between 50 and 59 years old in good health and CMV-seropositive. Sequencing was done on a sample of PBMCs. CDR3 sequence reads: CASRTREVGNTIYF. For the CDR3, the DNA is TGTGCCAGTAGGACTAGAGAGGTTGGAAACACCATATATTTT.